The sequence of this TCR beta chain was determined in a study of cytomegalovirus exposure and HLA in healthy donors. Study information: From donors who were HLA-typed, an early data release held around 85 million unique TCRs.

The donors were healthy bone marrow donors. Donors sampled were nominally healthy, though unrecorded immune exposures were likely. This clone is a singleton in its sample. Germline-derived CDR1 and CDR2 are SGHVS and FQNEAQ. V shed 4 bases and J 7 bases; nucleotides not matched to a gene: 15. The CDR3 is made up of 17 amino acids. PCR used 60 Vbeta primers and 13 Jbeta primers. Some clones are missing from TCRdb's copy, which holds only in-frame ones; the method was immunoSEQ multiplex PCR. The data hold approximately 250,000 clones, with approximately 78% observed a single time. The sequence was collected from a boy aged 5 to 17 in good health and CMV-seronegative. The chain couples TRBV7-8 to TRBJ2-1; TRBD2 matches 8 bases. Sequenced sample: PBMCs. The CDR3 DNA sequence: TGTGCCAGCAGCTCTCTTCCGGGACTAGTGGGAGGTAATGAGCAGTTCTTC. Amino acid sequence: CASSSLPGLVGGNEQFF.